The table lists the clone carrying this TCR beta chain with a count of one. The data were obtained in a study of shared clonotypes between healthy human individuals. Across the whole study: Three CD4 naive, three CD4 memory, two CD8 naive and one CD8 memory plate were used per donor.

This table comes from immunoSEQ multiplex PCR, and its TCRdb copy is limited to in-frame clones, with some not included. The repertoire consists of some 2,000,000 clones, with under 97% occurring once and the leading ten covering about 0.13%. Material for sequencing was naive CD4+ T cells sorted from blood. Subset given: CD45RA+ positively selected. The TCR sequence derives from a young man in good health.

CDR3 DNA sequence: TGTGCCAGCACTTTTGGAAGTATAACCACTGAAGCTTTCTTT. Translating it yields CASTFGSITTEAFF. The rearrangement uses TRBV28 and TRBJ1-1; D call uncertain. V lost 7 bases to trimming and J lost 4 bases, with 16 bases between them. The CDR3 loop spans 14 amino acids. Germline CDR1 reads MDHEN; CDR2 reads SYDVKM. Filled out from reference TRBV28 and TRBJ1-1, the complete variable domain reads DVKVTQSSRYLVKRTGEKVFLECVQDMDHENMFWYRQDPGLGLRLIYFSYDVKMKEKGDIPEGYSVSREKKERFSLILESASTNQTSMYLCASTFGSITTEAFFGQGTRLTVV.